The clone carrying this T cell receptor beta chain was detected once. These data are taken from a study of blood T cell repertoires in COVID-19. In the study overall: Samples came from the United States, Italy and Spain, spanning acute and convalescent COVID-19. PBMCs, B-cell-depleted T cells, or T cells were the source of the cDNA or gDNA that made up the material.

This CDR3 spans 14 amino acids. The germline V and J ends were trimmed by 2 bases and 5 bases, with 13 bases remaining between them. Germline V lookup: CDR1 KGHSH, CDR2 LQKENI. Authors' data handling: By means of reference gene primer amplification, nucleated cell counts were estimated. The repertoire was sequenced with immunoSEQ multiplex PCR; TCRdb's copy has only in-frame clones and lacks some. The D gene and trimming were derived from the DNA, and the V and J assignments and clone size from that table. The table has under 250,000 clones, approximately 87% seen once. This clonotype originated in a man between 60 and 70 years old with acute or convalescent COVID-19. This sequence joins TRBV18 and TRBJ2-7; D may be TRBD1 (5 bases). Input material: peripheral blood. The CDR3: CASSPIKGHNEQYF. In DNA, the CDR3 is TGTGCCAGCTCACCAATAAAGGGGCACAACGAGCAGTACTTC.